This TCR beta chain was identified during a study of cytotoxic CD8 clonotypes in ibrutinib-treated CLL. Background on the study: Response samples came after a median 12 months of treatment, range 6 to 36. Overall study findings and caveats: While tracking circulating CD8+ T-cell counts, baseline clonality exceeded that of age-matched healthy donors. Ibrutinib response saw clonality rise, and progression saw it return toward baseline.

With regard to this clone: Its antigen is as yet unknown.

Generated by immunoSEQ multiplex PCR, the TCRdb table keeps only in-frame clones and is missing some. This sample has 330,000 or so clones; about 64% occur once, and the top ten carry 6% to 6.5%. Germline trimming cut 4 bases from V and 5 bases from J; bases unmatched to any gene: 8. The CDR3 consists of 15 residues. Germline V gives CDR1 MGHDK, CDR2 SYGVNS. V gene TRBV25-1 combines with J gene TRBJ2-7; 10 bases line up with TRBD2. This specimen consisted of PBMCs, obtained after 36 months of ibrutinib treatment. The clonotype was recovered from a human donor with chronic lymphocytic leukemia. The CDR3 DNA is TGTGCCAGCAGTGGGCTAGCGGGAGTGTCCCACGAGCAGTACTTC. Translating it yields CASSGLAGVSHEQYF.